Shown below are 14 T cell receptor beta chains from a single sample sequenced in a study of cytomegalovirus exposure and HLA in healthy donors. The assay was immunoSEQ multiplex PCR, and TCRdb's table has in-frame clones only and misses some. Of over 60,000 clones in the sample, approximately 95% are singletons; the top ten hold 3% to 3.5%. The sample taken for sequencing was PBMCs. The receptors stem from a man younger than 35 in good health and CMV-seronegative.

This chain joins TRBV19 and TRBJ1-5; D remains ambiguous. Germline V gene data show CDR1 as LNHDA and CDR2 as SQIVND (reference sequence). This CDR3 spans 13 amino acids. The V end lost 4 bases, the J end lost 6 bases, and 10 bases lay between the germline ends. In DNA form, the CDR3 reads TGTGCCAGTAGTAACGGGTTAGGTCAGCCCCAGCATTTT. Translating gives CASSNGLGQPQHF.

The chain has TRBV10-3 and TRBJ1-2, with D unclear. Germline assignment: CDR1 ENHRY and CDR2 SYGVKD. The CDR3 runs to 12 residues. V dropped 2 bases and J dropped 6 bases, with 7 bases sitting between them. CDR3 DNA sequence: TGTGCCATCAGTGAGCCAGGTGATGGCTACACCTTC. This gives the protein CAISEPGDGYTF.

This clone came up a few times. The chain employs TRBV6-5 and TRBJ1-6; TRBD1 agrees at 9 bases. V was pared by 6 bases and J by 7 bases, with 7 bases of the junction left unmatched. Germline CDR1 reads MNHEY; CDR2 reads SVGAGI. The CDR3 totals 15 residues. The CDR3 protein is CASRARTGENSPLHF. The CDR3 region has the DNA TGTGCCAGCAGGGCCCGGACAGGGGAAAATTCACCCCTCCACTTT.

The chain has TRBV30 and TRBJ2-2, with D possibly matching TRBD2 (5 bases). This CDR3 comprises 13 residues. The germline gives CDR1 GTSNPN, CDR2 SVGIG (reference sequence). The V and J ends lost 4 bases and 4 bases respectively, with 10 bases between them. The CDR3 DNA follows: TGTGCCTGGATTCGAGGGCCCACCGGGGAGCTGTTTTTT. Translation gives CAWIRGPTGELFF.

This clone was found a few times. DNA for the CDR3: TGTGCCAGCAGCCTCCAGGTGGGGGCCTCCGGAAACACCATATATTTT. Its translation is CASSLQVGASGNTIYF. The V gene is TRBV11-2, the J gene TRBJ1-3, with D tentatively TRBD1 (6 bases). Per the germline V gene, CDR1 is SGHAT and CDR2 is FQNNGV. This CDR3 contains 16 residues. Trimming pared 5 bases from V and 4 bases from J, leaving 18 bases between.

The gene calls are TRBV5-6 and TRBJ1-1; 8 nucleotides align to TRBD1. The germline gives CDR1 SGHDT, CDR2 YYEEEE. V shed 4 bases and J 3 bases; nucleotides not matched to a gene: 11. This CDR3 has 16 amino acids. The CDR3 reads CASSRGQGALDTEAFF. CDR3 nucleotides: TGTGCCAGCAGCCGGGGGCAGGGGGCTCTGGACACTGAAGCTTTCTTT.

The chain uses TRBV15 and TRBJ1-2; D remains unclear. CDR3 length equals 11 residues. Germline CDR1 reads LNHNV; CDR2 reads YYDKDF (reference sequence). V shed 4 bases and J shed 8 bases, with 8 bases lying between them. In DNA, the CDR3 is TGTGCCACCAGCAAGGGAGACGGCTACACCTTC. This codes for CATSKGDGYTF.

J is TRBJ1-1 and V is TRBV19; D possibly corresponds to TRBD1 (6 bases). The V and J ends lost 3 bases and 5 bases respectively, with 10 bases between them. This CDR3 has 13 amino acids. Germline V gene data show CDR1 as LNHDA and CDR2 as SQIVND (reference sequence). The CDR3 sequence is CASSIRGTTEAFF. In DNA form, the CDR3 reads TGTGCCAGTAGTATCCGAGGGACAACTGAAGCTTTCTTT.

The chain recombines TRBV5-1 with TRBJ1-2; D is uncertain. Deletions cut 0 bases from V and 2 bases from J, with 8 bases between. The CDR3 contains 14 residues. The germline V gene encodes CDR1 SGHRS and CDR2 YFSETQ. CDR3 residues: CASSLDGQNYGYTF. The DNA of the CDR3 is TGCGCCAGCAGCTTGGATGGGCAGAACTATGGCTACACCTTC.

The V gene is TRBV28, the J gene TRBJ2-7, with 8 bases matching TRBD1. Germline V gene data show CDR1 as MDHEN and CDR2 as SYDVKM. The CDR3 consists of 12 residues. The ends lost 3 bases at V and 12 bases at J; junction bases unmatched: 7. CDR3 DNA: TGTGCCAGCAGTTTCAACCGGGACAGGCCGTACTTC. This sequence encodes CASSFNRDRPYF.

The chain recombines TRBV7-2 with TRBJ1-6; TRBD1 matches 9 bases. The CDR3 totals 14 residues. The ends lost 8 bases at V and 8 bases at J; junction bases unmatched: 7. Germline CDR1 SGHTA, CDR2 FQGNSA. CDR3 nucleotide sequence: TGTGCCAGCCACAGGGGGCCATTGTATTCACCCCTCCACTTT. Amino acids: CASHRGPLYSPLHF.

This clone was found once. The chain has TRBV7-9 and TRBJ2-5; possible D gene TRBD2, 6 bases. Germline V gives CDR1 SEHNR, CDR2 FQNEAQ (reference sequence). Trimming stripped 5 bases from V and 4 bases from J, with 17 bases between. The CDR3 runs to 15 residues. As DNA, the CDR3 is TGTGCCAGCAGCGCGGAGCTTGGAGGGGCAGAGACCCAGTACTTC. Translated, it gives CASSAELGGAETQYF. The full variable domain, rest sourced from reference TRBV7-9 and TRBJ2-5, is DTGVSQNPRHKITKRGQNVTFRCDPISEHNRLYWYRQTLGQGPEFLTYFQNEAQLEKSRLLSDRFSAERPKGSFSTLEIQRTEQGDSAMYLCASSAELGGAETQYFGPGTRLLVL.

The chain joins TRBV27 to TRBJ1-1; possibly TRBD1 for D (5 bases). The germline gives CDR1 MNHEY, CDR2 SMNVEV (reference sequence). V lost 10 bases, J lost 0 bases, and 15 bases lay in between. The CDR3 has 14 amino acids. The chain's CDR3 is CANPNRRLNTEAFF. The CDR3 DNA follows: TGTGCCAACCCGAACAGGCGTTTGAACACTGAAGCTTTCTTT.

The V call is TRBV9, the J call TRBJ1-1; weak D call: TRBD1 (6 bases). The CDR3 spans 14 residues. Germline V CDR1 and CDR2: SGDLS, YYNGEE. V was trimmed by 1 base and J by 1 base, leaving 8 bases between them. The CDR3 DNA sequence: TGTGCCAGCAGCGTATCGACAGGGAACACTGAAGCTTTCTTT. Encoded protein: CASSVSTGNTEAFF.